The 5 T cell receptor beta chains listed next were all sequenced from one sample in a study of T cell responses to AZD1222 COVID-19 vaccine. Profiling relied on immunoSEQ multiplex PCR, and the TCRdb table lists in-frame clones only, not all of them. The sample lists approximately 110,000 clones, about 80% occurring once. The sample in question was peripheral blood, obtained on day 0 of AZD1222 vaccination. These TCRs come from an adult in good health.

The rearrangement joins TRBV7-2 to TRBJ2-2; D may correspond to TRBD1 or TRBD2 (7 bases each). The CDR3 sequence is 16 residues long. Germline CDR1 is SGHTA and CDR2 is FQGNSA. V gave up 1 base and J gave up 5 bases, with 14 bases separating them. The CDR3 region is CASSLVQGGITGELFF. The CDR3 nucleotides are TGTGCCAGCAGCTTAGTCCAGGGGGGGATTACCGGGGAGCTGTTTTTT.

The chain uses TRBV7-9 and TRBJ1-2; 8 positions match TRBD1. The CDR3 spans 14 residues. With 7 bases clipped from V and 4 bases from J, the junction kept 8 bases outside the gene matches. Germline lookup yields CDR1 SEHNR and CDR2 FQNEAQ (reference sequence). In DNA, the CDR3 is TGTGCCAGCACTCCCACAGGGGGTGTCTATGGCTACACCTTC. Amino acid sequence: CASTPTGGVYGYTF.

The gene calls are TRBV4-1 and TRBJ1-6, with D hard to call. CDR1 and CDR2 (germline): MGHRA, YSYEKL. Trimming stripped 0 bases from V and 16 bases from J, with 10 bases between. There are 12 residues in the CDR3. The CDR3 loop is CASSQEDGKLHF. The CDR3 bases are TGCGCCAGCAGCCAAGAGGACGGGAAACTCCACTTT.

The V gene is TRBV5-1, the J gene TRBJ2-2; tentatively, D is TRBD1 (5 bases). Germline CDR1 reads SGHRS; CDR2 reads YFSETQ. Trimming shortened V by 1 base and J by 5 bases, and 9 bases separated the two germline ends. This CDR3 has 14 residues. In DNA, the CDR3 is TGCGCCAGCAGCTTGAGGGGTGGGACCGGGGAGCTGTTTTTT. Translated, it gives CASSLRGGTGELFF.

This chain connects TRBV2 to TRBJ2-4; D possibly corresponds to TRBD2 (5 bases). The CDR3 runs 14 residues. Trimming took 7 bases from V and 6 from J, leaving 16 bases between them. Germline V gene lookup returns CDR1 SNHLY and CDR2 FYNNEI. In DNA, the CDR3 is TGTGCCAGCACTTCAGTCGAGGGTGGAAACATTCAGTACTTC. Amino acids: CASTSVEGGNIQYF.